This T cell receptor beta chain was retrieved from a study of blood T cell repertoires in COVID-19. In the source study's methods: Reference gene primers were amplified, and this amplification served to estimate nucleated cell counts. This table comes from immunoSEQ multiplex PCR, and its TCRdb copy is limited to in-frame clones, with some not included. V and J calls and clone size are those listed in that table; D and trimming were worked out from the DNA. Found here are about 140,000 clones, 80% to 90% of them singletons; the top ten hold roughly 4%. Recovered status in Cohort 3 required two negative PCRs, clearance, or symptom resolution. V trimming: 4 bases; J trimming: 6 bases; junction bases outside the gene matches: 11. This CDR3 comprises 15 residues. Germline CDR1 SGHVS, CDR2 FNYEAQ.

V and J are TRBV7-6 and TRBJ2-5; TRBD1 agrees at 7 bases. Specimen: PBMCs or T cells enriched from blood (not recorded which). This clonotype was sampled from a man aged 45-60 years who had recovered from COVID-19. CDR3 in amino acids: CASSYQTGNLKTQYF. CDR3 DNA sequence: TGTGCCAGCAGCTACCAGACAGGGAATCTAAAGACCCAGTACTTC.